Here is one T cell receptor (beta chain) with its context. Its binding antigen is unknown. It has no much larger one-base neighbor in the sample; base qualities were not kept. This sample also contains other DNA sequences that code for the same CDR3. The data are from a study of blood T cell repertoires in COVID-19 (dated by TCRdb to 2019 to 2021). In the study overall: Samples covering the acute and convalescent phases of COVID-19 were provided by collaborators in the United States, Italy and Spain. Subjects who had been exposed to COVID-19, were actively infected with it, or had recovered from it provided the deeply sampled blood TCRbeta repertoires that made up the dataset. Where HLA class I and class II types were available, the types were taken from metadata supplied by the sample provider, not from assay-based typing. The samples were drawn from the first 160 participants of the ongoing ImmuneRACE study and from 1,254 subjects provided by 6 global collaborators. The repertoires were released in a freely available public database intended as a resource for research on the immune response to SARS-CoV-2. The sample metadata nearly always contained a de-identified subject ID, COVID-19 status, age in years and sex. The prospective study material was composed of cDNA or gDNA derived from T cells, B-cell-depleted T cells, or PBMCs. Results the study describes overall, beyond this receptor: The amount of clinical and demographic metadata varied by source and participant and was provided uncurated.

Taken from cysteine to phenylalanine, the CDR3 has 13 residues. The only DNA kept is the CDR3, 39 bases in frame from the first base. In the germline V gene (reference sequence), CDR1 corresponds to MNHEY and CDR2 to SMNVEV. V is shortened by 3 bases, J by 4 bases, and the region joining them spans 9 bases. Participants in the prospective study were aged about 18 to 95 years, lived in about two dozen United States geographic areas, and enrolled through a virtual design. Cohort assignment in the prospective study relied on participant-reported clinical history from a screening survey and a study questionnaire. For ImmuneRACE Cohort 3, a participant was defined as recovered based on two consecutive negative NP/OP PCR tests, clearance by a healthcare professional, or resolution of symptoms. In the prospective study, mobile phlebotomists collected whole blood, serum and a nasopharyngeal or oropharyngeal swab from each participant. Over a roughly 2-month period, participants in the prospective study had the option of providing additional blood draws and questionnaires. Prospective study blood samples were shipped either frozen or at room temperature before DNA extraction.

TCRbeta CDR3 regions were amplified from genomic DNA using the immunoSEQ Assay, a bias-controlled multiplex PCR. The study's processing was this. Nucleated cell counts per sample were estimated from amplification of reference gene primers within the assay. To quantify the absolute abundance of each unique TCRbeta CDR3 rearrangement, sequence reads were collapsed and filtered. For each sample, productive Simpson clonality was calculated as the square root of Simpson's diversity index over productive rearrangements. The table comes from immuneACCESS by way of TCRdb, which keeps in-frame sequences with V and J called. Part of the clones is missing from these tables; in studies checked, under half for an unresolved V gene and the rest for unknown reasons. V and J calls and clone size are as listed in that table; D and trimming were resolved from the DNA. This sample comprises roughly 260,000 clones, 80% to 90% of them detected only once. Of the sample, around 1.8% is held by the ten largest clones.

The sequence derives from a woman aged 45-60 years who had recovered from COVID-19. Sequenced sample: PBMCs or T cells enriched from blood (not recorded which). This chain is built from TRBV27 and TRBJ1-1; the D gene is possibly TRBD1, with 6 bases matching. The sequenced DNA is TGTGCCAGCAGTTTTGGGGGCGGCACTGAAGCTTTCTTT. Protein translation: CASSFGGGTEAFF.